These 15 T cell receptor beta chains share one sample of origin, sequenced in a study of OX40 agonist ivuxolimab in advanced cancers. Sequencing used immunoSEQ multiplex PCR; TCRdb keeps in-frame clones, though not all of them. The sample yields about 38,000 clones, around 73% seen once. This specimen was CD4+ or CD8+ T cells sorted from blood, taken in a trial of the OX40 agonist ivuxolimab. Source of these receptors: an adult with an advanced solid tumor such as melanoma, head and neck, liver or kidney cancer.

The chain is built from TRBV7-3 and TRBJ2-1; TRBD1 matches at 9 bases. The germline V gene has CDR1 SGHTA and CDR2 FQGTGA. Trimming took 5 bases from V and 6 from J; bases not matched to a gene: 8. CDR3 length: 15 residues. The CDR3 sequence is CASSPTGTGFNEQFF. In DNA form, the CDR3 reads TGTGCCAGCAGCCCCACCGGGACAGGGTTCAATGAGCAGTTCTTC.

The genes are TRBV7-3 and TRBJ2-2, with a tentative D call TRBD1 (6 bases). The V gene lost 2 bases and the J gene lost 3 bases, with 7 bases spanning the gap. The CDR3 spans 14 residues. CDR1 SGHTA and CDR2 FQGTGA come from the germline V gene. The CDR3 DNA sequence: TGTGCCAGCAGCTTAGGGGGCCACACCGGGGAGCTGTTTTTT. Protein product: CASSLGGHTGELFF.

A single count supports this clone. The chain recombines TRBV5-1 with TRBJ2-1; TRBD2 aligns across 7 bases. Germline V gene lookup returns CDR1 SGHRS and CDR2 YFSETQ. V dropped 3 bases and J dropped 6; count of bases not matched to a gene: 9. The CDR3 contains 15 residues. CDR3 in amino acids: CASSSAGVASNEQFF. As DNA, the CDR3 is TGCGCCAGCAGCTCCGCGGGGGTTGCATCCAATGAGCAGTTCTTC.

The chain links TRBV5-5 to TRBJ1-6, with a possible D match to TRBD1 (5 bases). Deletions cut 0 bases from V and 0 bases from J, with 10 bases between. Germline V gene sequence: CDR1 SGHKS, CDR2 YYEKEE (reference sequence). The CDR3 is made up of 17 amino acids. In DNA form, the CDR3 reads TGTGCCAGCAGCTTGGACAGGCCCAGCTCCTATAATTCACCCCTCCACTTT. Protein product: CASSLDRPSSYNSPLHF.

This clone was observed a few times. In DNA form, the CDR3 reads TGTGCCAGCAGCTGGGGACCAAACTACAATGAGCAGTTCTTC. Translation gives CASSWGPNYNEQFF. The V gene is TRBV7-2, the J gene TRBJ2-1, with D tentatively TRBD1 or TRBD2 (5 bases each). Germline lookup yields CDR1 SGHTA and CDR2 FQGNSA. The CDR3 totals 14 residues. V dropped 4 bases and J dropped 3 bases, with 10 bases sitting between them.

This clone was seen only a few times. V and J are TRBV7-9 and TRBJ1-6; D may be TRBD1 (6 bases). Germline-derived CDR1 and CDR2 are SEHNR and FQNEAQ (reference sequence). V shed 0 bases and J shed 11 bases, with 14 bases lying between them. The CDR3 spans 15 residues. CDR3 residues: CASSLAHRGITPLHF. Written as DNA, the CDR3 is TGTGCCAGCAGCTTAGCGCATAGGGGGATAACACCCCTCCACTTT.

This chain's CDR3 is CASSNYQANREEAFF. The DNA for the CDR3 is TGTGCCAGCAGTAATTACCAGGCGAACAGGGAGGAAGCTTTCTTT. The V gene is TRBV6-5, the J gene TRBJ1-1, with a possible D match to TRBD1 (6 bases). The V gene lost 5 bases and the J gene lost 8 bases, with 21 bases spanning the gap. This CDR3 region has 15 residues. The V gene's germline CDR1 is MNHEY and CDR2 SVGAGI.

The chain recombines TRBV5-6 with TRBJ2-7, with 7 bases fitting TRBD2. This CDR3 has 15 amino acids. Germline V gene lookup returns CDR1 SGHDT and CDR2 YYEEEE. J lost 0 bases, V lost 6 bases, and 9 bases had no gene match. Here the CDR3 reads CASITTGGGSYEQYF. In DNA, the CDR3 is TGTGCCAGCATTACCACGGGGGGAGGCTCCTACGAGCAGTACTTC. Drawing the rest from reference TRBV5-6 and TRBJ2-7, the complete variable domain is DAGVTQSPTHLIKTRGQQVTLRCSPKSGHDTVSWYQQALGQGPQFIFQYYEEEERQRGNFPDRFSGHQFPNYSSELNVNALLLGDSALYLCASITTGGGSYEQYFGPGTRLTVT.

V gene TRBV5-5 combines with J gene TRBJ1-1; D unresolved. Germline values: CDR1 SGHKS, CDR2 YYEKEE (reference sequence). Between the trimmed V and J ends, which lost 4 bases and 0 bases, there was a span of 13 bases. The CDR3 is 15 residues long. CDR3 nucleotide sequence: TGTGCCAGCAGCCCCAATCCTCAGGTGAACACTGAAGCTTTCTTT. Amino acids: CASSPNPQVNTEAFF.

The CDR3 sequence: CASSEDSLGGYGYTF. In DNA, the CDR3 is TGCGCCAGCAGTGAGGACAGCTTGGGGGGCTATGGCTACACCTTC. The chain employs TRBV10-1 and TRBJ1-2; TRBD1 might be the D (5 bases). Trimming took off 2 bases at V and 4 bases at J, with 14 bases between the two ends. The CDR3 covers 15 residues. Germline lookup yields CDR1 WNHNN and CDR2 SYGVQD (reference sequence).

The genes are TRBV7-3 and TRBJ2-1; 8 nucleotides line up with TRBD2. The germline gives CDR1 SGHTA, CDR2 FQGTGA. V was clipped by 4 bases and J by 5 bases; unmatched bases: 7. CDR3 length: 15 amino acids. The CDR3 nucleotides read TGTGCCAGCAGCTCACTTAGCGGGATAGACAATGAGCAGTTCTTC. As protein: CASSSLSGIDNEQFF.

This clone was seen once. This chain joins TRBV28 and TRBJ1-1; 9 nucleotides match TRBD1. Germline CDR1 reads MDHEN; CDR2 reads SYDVKM. V shed 4 bases, J shed 2 bases, and the junction held 5 bases outside the gene matches. The CDR3 is 15 residues long. The CDR3 spells CASSWDRALNTEAFF. CDR3 nucleotide sequence: TGTGCCAGCAGTTGGGACAGGGCCCTTAACACTGAAGCTTTCTTT.

CDR3: CASSIGTDNEQFF. CDR3 DNA: TGTGCCAGTAGTATAGGGACCGACAATGAGCAGTTCTTC. The chain carries TRBV19 and TRBJ2-1; no clear D. CDR3 length: 13 residues. CDR1 is LNHDA and CDR2 is SQIVND in the germline V gene (reference sequence). V lost 1 base and J 5 bases, leaving 6 bases between the germline ends. Together with reference TRBV19 and TRBJ2-1, the CDR3 gives the full variable domain: DGGITQSPKYLFRKEGQNVTLSCEQNLNHDAMYWYRQDPGQGLRLIYYSQIVNDFQKGDIAEGYSVSREKKESFPLTVTSAQKNPTAFYLCASSIGTDNEQFFGPGTRLTVL.

V is TRBV4-3 and J is TRBJ2-1; a weak D match, TRBD2 (6 bases). Germline-derived CDR1 and CDR2 are LGHNA and YSLEER. Trimming stripped 0 bases from V and 8 bases from J, with 14 bases between. The CDR3 is made up of 15 amino acids. CDR3 amino acids: CASSQDRRTIYEQFF. DNA of the CDR3: TGCGCCAGCAGCCAAGATCGTAGGACTATCTATGAGCAGTTCTTC.

As to this clone: One end of the junction does not line up with germline, which may come from a read error. This sample also contains other DNA sequences that code for the same CDR3. V and J are TRBV5-6 and TRBJ2-2; 7 bases match TRBD1. The length of the CDR3 is 18 residues. From germline, CDR1 is SGHDT and CDR2 YYEEEE. The CDR3 nucleotides read TGTGCCAGCAGTCCCTTAGTTGACAGGGCCGGATCGGCCGGGGAGTTGTTTTTT. It specifies CASSPLVDRAGSAGELFF.